The rows below give T cell receptor beta chains drawn from one sample of a study of neoadjuvant nivolumab and ipilimumab in lung cancer. Method: immunoSEQ multiplex PCR; TCRdb's copy keeps in-frame clones and lacks some. This table has more than 15,000 clones, roughly three quarters appearing once. Sequencing was performed on tumor tissue, taken after neoadjuvant nivolumab, alone or with ipilimumab, at or shortly before surgery. Receptors originate from an adult with non-small cell lung cancer. CDR3s include the opening cysteine and the closing phenylalanine or tryptophan. Each record gives: D gene, clone size, J gene, V gene, CDR3 protein, CDR3 DNA. A D gene is named only where the DNA matches it firmly. The size entry is marked missing in some rows and otherwise reads once, few, many or a size class.

TRBD1 NA TRBJ1-5 TRBV11-2 CASSSQGNSNQPQHF TGTGCCAGCAGCTCACAGGGGAATAGCAATCAGCCCCAGCATTTT
NA NA TRBJ1-2 TRBV2 CASSAPTFTYGYTF TGTGCCAGCAGTGCGCCGACATTCACCTATGGCTACACCTTC
NA NA TRBJ2-5 TRBV5-1 CASSLAGLAGAETQYF TGCGCCAGCAGCTTGGCAGGGCTGGCAGGGGCGGAGACCCAGTACTTC
NA NA TRBJ2-1 TRBV9 CASSVGQDAYNEQFF TGTGCCAGCAGCGTTGGGCAGGACGCCTACAATGAGCAGTTCTTC
TRBD2 NA TRBJ2-1 TRBV10-1 CASSDYSGGYNEQFF TGCGCCAGCAGTGACTATAGCGGGGGCTACAATGAGCAGTTCTTC
NA NA TRBJ1-2 TRBV11-1 CASSTGQSYGYTF TGTGCCAGCAGCACCGGACAGAGCTATGGCTACACCTTC
NA NA TRBJ2-7 TRBV7-2 CASSLAFGVAYEQYF TGTGCCAGCAGCCTTGCTTTCGGTGTGGCCTACGAGCAGTACTTC
TRBD1 NA TRBJ2-2 TRBV7-9 CASSRAGTVGDGELFF TGTGCCAGCAGTAGAGCCGGGACAGTAGGCGACGGGGAGCTGTTTTTT
NA NA TRBJ1-5 TRBV6-6 CASSSRRNQPQHF TGTGCCAGCAGTTCCAGGCGCAATCAGCCCCAGCATTTT
NA NA TRBJ2-3 TRBV18 CASSPTPGPSRGDTQYF TGTGCCAGCTCACCAACTCCGGGGCCTTCCCGGGGAGATACGCAGTATTTT
NA NA TRBJ1-4 TRBV7-9 CASSRDGHNEKLFF TGTGCCAGCAGCCGCGACGGACATAATGAAAAACTGTTTTTT
NA NA TRBJ2-7 TRBV5-8 CASSLRGLGEQYF TGTGCCAGCAGCCTCAGGGGTCTGGGCGAGCAGTACTTC
NA NA TRBJ2-5 TRBV7-2 CASSLRRDSWGEETQYF TGTGCCAGCAGCTTAAGGAGGGATTCCTGGGGGGAAGAGACCCAGTACTTC
TRBD1 NA TRBJ2-7 TRBV7-8 CASSWDRPLYEQYF TGTGCCAGCAGCTGGGACAGACCTTTATACGAGCAGTACTTC
NA NA TRBJ1-1 TRBV30 CAWSGGGMSITLMNTEAFF TGTGCCTGGAGCGGGGGGGGCATGAGCATAACCTTAATGAACACTGAAGCTTTCTTT
NA NA TRBJ2-7 TRBV19 CASSISPGQLSEQYF TGTGCCAGTAGTATATCTCCGGGACAACTAAGCGAGCAGTACTTC
NA NA TRBJ2-7 TRBV5-1 CASSLGQGGDEQYF TGCGCCAGCAGCTTGGGCCAGGGGGGTGACGAGCAGTACTTC
TRBD1 few TRBJ1-2 TRBV6-1 CASRETGRFNYGYTF TGTGCCAGCAGAGAGACAGGGAGATTTAACTATGGCTACACCTTC